One sample yielded the 31 T cell receptor beta chains listed below, sequenced in a study of regulatory T cells in long-lasting Graves disease. iRepertoire HTBI primers and Arm-PCR of CDR3 regions built TCR beta libraries. TCRdb used MiXCR to reprocess the multiplex PCR reads, holding one entry per CDR3 protein. Of 650,000 to 850,000 distinct CDR3 sequences in the sample, around 32% are singletons; the top ten hold under 55%. The time point: persistent/refractory GD, antithyroid drugs over 5 years with positive TRAb. The authors made the TCR library using RNA they extracted from PBMCs. Specimen: peripheral blood mononuclear cells (PBMCs), collected when the disease was refractory, from a patient treated with antithyroid drugs. These receptors were obtained from a female donor with Graves disease.

The CDR3 is CATSREGLGKGAGEKLFF. For the CDR3, the DNA is TGTGCCACCAGCAGAGAGGGTTTGGGGAAGGGGGCAGGTGAAAAACTGTTTTTT. The genes are TRBV15 and TRBJ1-4, with 7 bases aligning to TRBD1. The CDR3 length is 18 residues. In germline, CDR1 is LNHNV, CDR2 YYDKDF (reference sequence). Losses at the gene ends were 0 bases for V and 7 bases for J; bases not matched to a gene: 14.

This clonotype came up a few times. This chain connects TRBV20-1 to TRBJ2-5; 12 bases are a match to TRBD2. The length of the CDR3 is 17 residues. The germline V gene has CDR1 DFQATT and CDR2 SNEGSKA (reference sequence). Trimming cost V 0 bases and J 1 base; bases outside gene matches: 6. DNA of the CDR3: TGCAGTGCTAGAGATGTACTAGCGGGAGGCATCCAAGAGACCCAGTACTTC. Translated: CSARDVLAGGIQETQYF.

Many counts were recorded for this clonotype. The rearrangement joins TRBV10-3 to TRBJ2-6; D is unclear. The CDR3 is 16 residues long. Trimming removed 6 bases from V and 1 base from J, with 13 bases in between. Germline CDR1 is ENHRY and CDR2 is SYGVKD. The CDR3 sequence: CAISDLRTSGANVLTF. The CDR3 bases are TGTGCCATCAGCGACCTCCGAACTTCTGGGGCCAACGTCCTGACTTTC.

The V call is TRBV20-1, the J call TRBJ1-1; 7 bases are shared with TRBD1. With 6 bases clipped from V and 4 bases from J, the junction kept 8 bases outside the gene matches. The CDR3 is 13 residues long. Germline CDR1 and CDR2: DFQATT and SNEGSKA (reference sequence). The CDR3 DNA follows: TGCAGTGCCCCTAAGACAGGGCGCACTGAAGCTTTCTTT. This codes for CSAPKTGRTEAFF.

The rearrangement links TRBV6-1 to TRBJ1-3; maybe TRBD1 (6 bases). V shed 4 bases and J shed 0 bases, with 16 bases lying between them. CDR1 is MNHNS, CDR2 SASEGT, per germline. There are 17 residues in the CDR3. CDR3 coding DNA: TGTGCCAGCAGTGGTGACAGGCCTGTTATCTCTGGAAACACCATATATTTT. Amino acid sequence: CASSGDRPVISGNTIYF.

The chain's CDR3 is CASRTGVRIGELFF. CDR3 nucleotides: TGTGCCAGTAGGACAGGGGTGCGGATCGGGGAGCTGTTTTTT. V usage is TRBV19 and J usage is TRBJ2-2; 8 bases line up with TRBD1. The V segment lost 6 bases and the J segment 7 bases; nucleotides outside the gene matches: 7. The length of the CDR3 is 14 residues. The germline CDR1 and CDR2 sequences are LNHDA and SQIVND (reference sequence).

V gene TRBV7-9 combines with J gene TRBJ1-2; maybe TRBD1 (6 bases). The CDR3 has 14 residues. Germline V lookup: CDR1 SEHNR, CDR2 FQNEAQ (reference sequence). Trimming cost V 10 bases and J 0 bases, with 15 bases left between them. As DNA, the CDR3 is TGTGCCACTAGGGGGGACACTCCTAACTATGGCTACACCTTC. Residues: CATRGDTPNYGYTF.

This chain connects TRBV3-1 to TRBJ1-1; D not resolved. Per germline, CDR1 LGHDT and CDR2 YNNKEL (reference sequence). This CDR3 contains 13 residues. Between the trimmed V and J ends, which lost 5 bases and 3 bases, there was a span of 10 bases. The CDR3: CASSWETYTEAFF. CDR3 DNA sequence: TGTGCCAGCAGCTGGGAAACCTACACTGAAGCTTTCTTT.

There are a few counts of this clonotype. Here the CDR3 DNA reads TGTGCCACCAGCAGAGATTCCGGCGGAAGCTCCTACGAGCAGTACTTC. Residues: CATSRDSGGSSYEQYF. This chain joins TRBV15 and TRBJ2-7; D ambiguous. Trimming took off 0 bases at V and 0 bases at J, with 12 bases between the two ends. The CDR3 extends over 16 amino acids. Germline V CDR1 and CDR2: LNHNV, YYDKDF (reference sequence). Looking up the rest from reference TRBV15 and TRBJ2-7 gives the full variable domain: DAMVIQNPRYQVTQFGKPVTLSCSQTLNHNVMYWYQQKSSQAPKLLFHYYDKDFNNEADTPDNFQSRRPNTSFCFLDIRSPGLGDTAMYLCATSRDSGGSSYEQYFGPGTRLTVT.

In this sample, this clonotype turned up a few times. V is TRBV6-1 and J is TRBJ1-4; perhaps TRBD1 as D (6 bases). The CDR3 covers 13 residues. Trimming stripped 6 bases from V and 8 bases from J, with 13 bases between. Germline values: CDR1 MNHNS, CDR2 SASEGT. The CDR3 reads CASSPGTSEKLFF. The CDR3, as DNA: TGTGCCAGCAGCCCCGGGACATCCGAAAAACTGTTTTTT.

In this sample, this clonotype turned up a few times. The chain joins TRBV6-2 or TRBV6-3 to TRBJ2-7, with unresolved D. Germline values: CDR1 MNHEY, CDR2 SVGEGT. CDR3 length: 17 residues. Trimming stripped 0 bases from V and 0 bases from J, with 15 bases between. This CDR3 reads CASSYSRVGRDSYEQYF. CDR3 nucleotide sequence: TGTGCCAGCAGTTACTCTAGGGTCGGCAGAGACTCCTACGAGCAGTACTTC.

V is TRBV15 and J is TRBJ2-5, with 8 bases aligning to TRBD1. V gave up 4 bases and J gave up 4 bases; unmatched junction bases: 5. Germline V gives CDR1 LNHNV, CDR2 YYDKDF (reference sequence). This CDR3 comprises 14 residues. CDR3 region: CATSMYRGRETQYF. CDR3 DNA: TGTGCCACCAGCATGTACAGGGGGAGAGAGACCCAGTACTTC.

The chain couples TRBV28 to TRBJ1-5, with TRBD1 identical over 8 bases. The V gene end was trimmed by 3 bases and the J gene end by 3 bases; junction bases not matched to a gene: 4. This CDR3 is built from 15 residues. Germline CDR1 is MDHEN and CDR2 is SYDVKM. CDR3 coding DNA: TGTGCCAGCAGTTTTGACAGGGGCTTCAATCAGCCCCAGCATTTT. Protein product: CASSFDRGFNQPQHF.

Only a few counts were recorded for this clonotype. This chain uses TRBV5-1 with TRBJ1-2; D is perhaps TRBD1 (5 bases). Germline-derived CDR1 and CDR2 are SGHRS and YFSETQ. V was shortened by 5 bases and J by 8 bases, with 19 bases between the two germline ends. This CDR3 is 14 amino acids long. This CDR3 reads CASRPVGGAGGYTF. CDR3 DNA sequence: TGCGCCAGCAGACCGGTCGGAGGGGCGGGGGGCTACACCTTC.

The chain links TRBV20-1 to TRBJ2-3; 7 bases align to TRBD2. V gave up 0 bases and J gave up 3 bases; unmatched junction bases: 9. Per the germline V gene, CDR1 is DFQATT and CDR2 is SNEGSKA (reference sequence). The CDR3 sequence is 16 residues long. CDR3: CSARESGGRRTDTQYF. Written as DNA, the CDR3 is TGCAGTGCTAGAGAGTCGGGCGGGAGAAGGACAGATACGCAGTATTTT.

The chain uses TRBV19 and TRBJ1-1, with TRBD1 as a possible D gene (5 bases). V gave up 2 bases and J gave up 3 bases, with 7 bases separating them. The CDR3 extends over 13 amino acids. Germline V gene sequence: CDR1 LNHDA, CDR2 SQIVND (reference sequence). The CDR3 coding sequence is TGTGCCAGTAGTATAATGGGACACACTGAAGCTTTCTTT. Its translation: CASSIMGHTEAFF.

This clonotype was counted between two and nine times. The genes are TRBV6-1 and TRBJ1-3; no clear D gene. Trimming left V 3 bases short and J 1 base short, with 4 bases between. Germline V gives CDR1 MNHNS, CDR2 SASEGT. The CDR3 consists of 13 residues. The CDR3 loop reads CASSDGSGNTIYF. CDR3 nucleotide sequence: TGTGCCAGCAGTGATGGGTCTGGAAACACCATATATTTT.

V gene TRBV20-1 combines with J gene TRBJ1-2; weak D call: TRBD1 (5 bases). The CDR3 runs to 12 residues. Germline loops: CDR1 DFQATT, CDR2 SNEGSKA (reference sequence). The ends were cut back, 6 bases at V and 6 bases at J, with 14 bases in the middle. Here the CDR3 reads CSAGRQGHGYTF. The CDR3 region has the DNA TGCAGTGCCGGCAGGCAGGGACATGGCTACACCTTC.

The chain employs TRBV5-1 and TRBJ1-2; D possibly corresponds to TRBD1 (5 bases). The CDR3 sequence is 16 residues long. Germline values: CDR1 SGHRS, CDR2 YFSETQ. With 4 bases removed from V and 5 bases from J, the gap between germline ends came to 21 bases. DNA of the CDR3: TGCGCCAGCAGCGGCGGATCTGGGGGAGTAGGGTATGGCTACACCTTC. Encoded protein: CASSGGSGGVGYGYTF.

This clonotype has just a few counts. V gene TRBV9 combines with J gene TRBJ1-1, with unresolved D. V was shortened by 2 bases and J by 7 bases, with 9 bases between the two germline ends. This CDR3 is built from 12 residues. Germline V gene data show CDR1 as SGDLS and CDR2 as YYNGEE. The CDR3 loop reads CASSVGWDEAFF. The CDR3 DNA is TGTGCCAGCAGCGTTGGTTGGGATGAAGCTTTCTTT.

This clonotype was counted a few times. The V gene is TRBV20-1, the J gene TRBJ2-2; 8 nucleotides agree with TRBD2. V trimming: 5 bases; J trimming: 7 bases; junction bases outside the gene matches: 18. The germline CDR1 and CDR2 sequences are DFQATT and SNEGSKA (reference sequence). This CDR3 is built from 17 residues. CDR3 loop: CSAPHGGTRRSGGELFF. The DNA for the CDR3 is TGCAGTGCTCCCCACGGGGGGACTAGGAGGTCTGGCGGGGAGCTGTTTTTT.

The V call is TRBV6-2 or TRBV6-3, the J call TRBJ1-1, with D unresolved. The germline V gene encodes CDR1 MNHEY and CDR2 SVGEGT. The V gene lost 5 bases and the J gene lost 9 bases, with 16 bases spanning the gap. This CDR3 region has 13 residues. The CDR3 region has the DNA TGTGCCAGCAGTGAACCGGAACTGATCCAAGCTTTCTTT. Protein sequence: CASSEPELIQAFF.

The CDR3: CASSLRTGASTGELFF. CDR3 coding DNA: TGTGCCAGCAGCTTGAGAACGGGAGCGAGCACCGGGGAGCTGTTTTTT. The chain joins TRBV7-9 to TRBJ2-2; D may be TRBD2 (6 bases). V was cut by 3 bases and J by 4 bases, with 15 bases left in between. Germline CDR1 reads SEHNR; CDR2 reads FQNEAQ (reference sequence). The CDR3 has 16 amino acids. Full variable domain (missing parts from reference TRBV7-9 and TRBJ2-2): DTGVSQNPRHKITKRGQNVTFRCDPISEHNRLYWYRQTLGQGPEFLTYFQNEAQLEKSRLLSDRFSAERPKGSFSTLEIQRTEQGDSAMYLCASSLRTGASTGELFFGEGSRLTVL.

This clonotype was recorded many times. The chain carries TRBV28 and TRBJ1-1; D gene uncertain. The CDR3 covers 11 residues. Per the germline V gene, CDR1 is MDHEN and CDR2 is SYDVKM. Trimming cost V 8 bases and J 8 bases, with 12 bases left between them. The CDR3 loop reads CASDSANEAFF. The DNA of the CDR3 is TGTGCCAGCGATTCAGCTAACGAAGCTTTCTTT.

The chain joins TRBV7-9 to TRBJ2-1, with 9 nucleotides matching TRBD1. The CDR3 extends over 14 amino acids. Trimming removed 5 bases from V and 8 bases from J; junction bases left unmatched: 7. Germline CDR1 reads SEHNR; CDR2 reads FQNEAQ (reference sequence). This CDR3 reads CASSRDRERDEQFF. The CDR3 DNA sequence: TGTGCCAGCAGCCGGGACAGGGAGAGGGATGAGCAGTTCTTC.

There are a few counts of this clonotype. The chain couples TRBV7-3 to TRBJ1-1, with a possible D match to TRBD1 (6 bases). Trimming cost V 5 bases and J 7 bases, with 23 bases left between them. The CDR3 contains 16 residues. Germline-derived CDR1 and CDR2 are SGHTA and FQGTGA. CDR3 in amino acids: CASSATGTPTRDEAFF. For the CDR3, the DNA is TGTGCCAGCAGCGCCACCGGGACACCAACGCGAGATGAAGCTTTCTTT.

The rearrangement joins TRBV4-2 to TRBJ2-2; tentatively, D is TRBD1 (6 bases). The CDR3 extends over 17 amino acids. Germline lookup yields CDR1 LGHNA and CDR2 YNFKEQ. The ends were cut back, 4 bases at V and 4 bases at J, with 19 bases in the middle. CDR3 DNA: TGTGCCAGCAGCCGAAGCCAGGGGCGTTGGATCACCGGGGAGCTGTTTTTT. It codes for CASSRSQGRWITGELFF.

The CDR3 DNA is TGTGCCAGCAGTTCTACAGGGGGGAAGACCCAGTACTTC. Protein: CASSSTGGKTQYF. The chain is built from TRBV5-6 and TRBJ2-5; 8 nucleotides match TRBD1. The length of the CDR3 is 13 residues. Germline V lookup: CDR1 SGHDT, CDR2 YYEEEE. V dropped 5 bases and J dropped 6; count of bases not matched to a gene: 6.

The chain recombines TRBV12-3 or TRBV12-4 with TRBJ1-1; a weak D match, TRBD1 (5 bases). Trimming shortened V by 10 bases and J by 1 base, and 10 bases separated the two germline ends. CDR3 length equals 12 residues. CDR3 sequence (DNA): TGTGCCATACCGGGGGGGAACACTGAAGCTTTCTTT. This gives the protein CAIPGGNTEAFF.

The chain combines TRBV5-1 with TRBJ1-1; 9 bases line up with TRBD1. After removal of 0 bases from V and 11 bases from J, the junction contained 14 bases not matched to a gene. Germline CDR1 reads SGHRS; CDR2 reads YFSETQ. The CDR3 contains 16 residues. The CDR3: CASSLELTGGGVGAFF. In DNA, the CDR3 is TGCGCCAGCAGCTTGGAGTTAACAGGGGGCGGGGTAGGTGCTTTCTTT.

About this clonotype: Given a much more abundant clone one base away, this may be a read error. The chain employs TRBV12-3 or TRBV12-4 and TRBJ1-4, with D uncertain. The V gene lost 5 bases and the J gene lost 4 bases, with 14 bases spanning the gap. The CDR3 is 15 amino acids. Here the CDR3 reads CASSAPSLGNEKLFF. CDR3 nucleotides: TGTGCCAGCAGTGCCCCCTCGCTAGGTAATGAAAAACTGTTTTTT.